The 14 T cell receptor beta chains given below trace back to one sample, sequenced in a study of cytomegalovirus exposure and HLA in healthy donors. With 60 Vbeta and 13 Jbeta primers, the PCR was carried out. The assay was immunoSEQ multiplex PCR, and TCRdb's table has in-frame clones only and misses some. This sample yields about 160,000 clones, of which approximately 80% are seen a single time; 1.3% belongs to the top ten. The sample taken for sequencing was PBMCs. Receptor source: a man between 25 and 39 years old in good health and CMV-seronegative.

This clone showed up just once. This chain links TRBV28 with TRBJ2-7, with TRBD2 identical over 7 bases. From germline, CDR1 is MDHEN and CDR2 SYDVKM. The J segment lost 4 bases and the V segment lost 5 bases, leaving 17 bases of the junction unmatched. The CDR3 is 17 residues long. The CDR3 sequence is CASSPTSPPGGGYEQYF. The CDR3 DNA follows: TGTGCCAGCAGTCCTACCTCACCCCCTGGGGGGGGATACGAGCAGTACTTC.

This chain joins TRBV10-2 and TRBJ2-7; 10 bases fit TRBD1. The germline gives CDR1 WSHSY, CDR2 SAAADI. The junction had 11 bases not matched to a gene; V was cut back by 3 bases and J by 0 bases. This CDR3 contains 18 residues. CDR3 nucleotide sequence: TGCGCCAGCAGTGACTCGACAGGGGGCGCGTCGCGCTCCTACGAGCAGTACTTC. It translates to CASSDSTGGASRSYEQYF.

The DNA of the CDR3 is TGTGCCAGCAGCCAACTCAACCAGGGGATTGAAAAACTGTTTTTT. This translates into CASSQLNQGIEKLFF. The rearrangement links TRBV4-2 to TRBJ1-4; tentative D call: TRBD1 (6 bases). CDR3 length: 15 residues. The V end was cut by 2 bases, the J end by 7 bases, with 14 bases between. From germline, CDR1 is LGHNA and CDR2 YNFKEQ.

The J gene is TRBJ2-1, the V gene TRBV11-3; 7 bases map to TRBD2. Germline V gene data show CDR1 as SGHNT and CDR2 as YENEEA. The CDR3 contains 15 residues. The V gene end was trimmed by 1 base and the J gene end by 7 bases; junction bases not matched to a gene: 7. The CDR3, as DNA: TGTGCCAGCAGCTTAGTCTCGGCGGGAGATAATGAGCAGTTCTTC. The encoded protein is CASSLVSAGDNEQFF.

Only one count was recorded for this clone. The rearrangement joins TRBV19 to TRBJ1-2; 7 bases match TRBD1. The CDR3 runs 13 residues. Germline-derived CDR1 and CDR2 are LNHDA and SQIVND (reference sequence). Losses at the gene ends were 6 bases for V and 3 bases for J; bases not matched to a gene: 4. The CDR3 region is CASRPGTDYGYTF. The CDR3 DNA follows: TGTGCCAGTAGGCCCGGGACAGACTATGGCTACACCTTC.

This clone has just one count. This chain joins TRBV19 and TRBJ1-4; the match to TRBD1 covers 10 bases. Losses at the gene ends were 9 bases for V and 8 bases for J; bases not matched to a gene: 6. The CDR3 is made up of 13 amino acids. The germline CDR1 and CDR2 sequences are LNHDA and SQIVND (reference sequence). The CDR3 loop is CASGLGQGEKLFF. The CDR3, as DNA: TGTGCCAGCGGATTGGGACAGGGGGAAAAACTGTTTTTT.

The gene calls are TRBV29-1 and TRBJ2-1, with 9 bases fitting TRBD2. V was pared by 2 bases and J by 5 bases, with 7 bases of the junction left unmatched. This CDR3 region has 15 residues. CDR1 and CDR2 from the germline V gene are SQVTM and ANQGSEA. The CDR3 nucleotides are TGCAGCGTTGAACCAGCGGGAGGCGGGGACAATGAGCAGTTCTTC. Translating gives CSVEPAGGGDNEQFF.

The chain is built from TRBV7-2 and TRBJ2-7; 8 positions agree with TRBD1. Germline V gene sequence: CDR1 SGHTA, CDR2 FQGNSA. CDR3 size: 13 residues. V dropped 6 bases and J dropped 3; count of bases not matched to a gene: 4. The CDR3 loop reads CASRGQGFYEQYF. In nucleotides, the CDR3 is TGTGCCAGCAGAGGACAGGGCTTCTACGAGCAGTACTTC. Based on the CDR3 plus reference TRBV7-2 and TRBJ2-7, the full variable domain is GAGVSQSPSNKVTEKGKDVELRCDPISGHTALYWYRQSLGQGLEFLIYFQGNSAPDKSGLPSDRFSAERTGGSVSTLTIQRTQQEDSAVYLCASRGQGFYEQYFGPGTRLTVT.

This chain connects TRBV29-1 to TRBJ1-1, with D perhaps matching TRBD1 (6 bases). This CDR3 contains 12 residues. Trimming stripped 6 bases from V and 6 bases from J, with 14 bases between. The germline V gene has CDR1 SQVTM and CDR2 ANQGSEA. The CDR3 loop reads CSVNRDSAEAFF. CDR3 nucleotides: TGCAGCGTCAACAGGGATTCTGCTGAAGCTTTCTTT.

This clone was recorded only once. The chain combines TRBV5-8 with TRBJ1-2; D not certain. This CDR3 is 14 amino acids long. The germline CDR1 and CDR2 sequences are SGHTS and YDEGEE. V lost 2 bases to trimming and J lost 4 bases, with 12 bases between them. For the CDR3, the DNA is TGTGCCAGCAGCTTTAGCCCGGATTCCTATGGCTACACCTTC. This translates into CASSFSPDSYGYTF.

The chain employs TRBV27 and TRBJ1-5; TRBD1 matches at 7 bases. Germline assignment: CDR1 MNHEY and CDR2 SMNVEV (reference sequence). With V trimmed by 6 bases and J by 0 bases, 5 bases remained unmatched. CDR3 size: 15 residues. In DNA, the CDR3 is TGTGCCAGCAGGCGGGACAGAGATAGCAATCAGCCCCAGCATTTT. This translates into CASRRDRDSNQPQHF.

This rearrangement joins TRBV5-1 to TRBJ1-3; the D is unclear. V dropped 4 bases and J dropped 2 bases, with 7 bases sitting between them. Germline CDR1 reads SGHRS; CDR2 reads YFSETQ. The CDR3 contains 13 residues. CDR3 sequence (DNA): TGCGCCAGCAGCCAGGCCCCTGGAAACACCATATATTTT. It is translated as CASSQAPGNTIYF.

The chain links TRBV25-1 to TRBJ2-1, with 8 bases identical to TRBD2. Germline V gene lookup returns CDR1 MGHDK and CDR2 SYGVNS. The CDR3 sequence is 16 residues long. V trimming: 4 bases; J trimming: 4 bases; junction bases outside the gene matches: 9. The CDR3 DNA sequence: TGTGCCAGCAGTGGACTAGCGAGCTTGAATTACAATGAGCAGTTCTTC. Amino acids: CASSGLASLNYNEQFF.

The chain joins TRBV7-9 to TRBJ2-5, with 8 positions matching TRBD1. The V segment lost 4 bases and the J segment 2 bases; nucleotides outside the gene matches: 6. The germline gives CDR1 SEHNR, CDR2 FQNEAQ (reference sequence). The CDR3 is 15 amino acids. CDR3 residues: CASSSGDRRQETQYF. The CDR3 DNA follows: TGTGCCAGCAGCTCGGGGGACAGGCGGCAAGAGACCCAGTACTTC.